This T cell receptor (beta chain) was sequenced in a study of T cell responses to AZD1222 COVID-19 vaccine. Whole-study results and caveats: Across spike, vaccine-associated CD4 TCRs were found, dominant at 160-218 and 743-854. Close to half of spike-specific TCRs reportedly recognize unmutated variant regions.

This CDR3 comprises 16 residues. Germline V gene sequence: CDR1 SGHNT, CDR2 YYREEE (reference sequence). Trimming removed 4 bases from V and 7 bases from J, with 21 bases in between. Comment on this clone: Its target is not known.

The data were produced by immunoSEQ multiplex PCR, yet TCRdb's version contains in-frame clones alone and is incomplete. Of some 47,000 clones detected, about 83% appear once; the ten largest clones hold approximately 52%. This TCR derives from an adult in good health. The sample was peripheral blood, taken on day 0 of AZD1222 vaccination. V is TRBV5-4 and J is TRBJ2-1, with D possibly TRBD2 on 6 matching bases. The CDR3 nucleotides read TGTGCCAGCAGCCCGTCTTGGGGGGTTTCTTGGAATGAGCAGTTCTTC. Protein: CASSPSWGVSWNEQFF.